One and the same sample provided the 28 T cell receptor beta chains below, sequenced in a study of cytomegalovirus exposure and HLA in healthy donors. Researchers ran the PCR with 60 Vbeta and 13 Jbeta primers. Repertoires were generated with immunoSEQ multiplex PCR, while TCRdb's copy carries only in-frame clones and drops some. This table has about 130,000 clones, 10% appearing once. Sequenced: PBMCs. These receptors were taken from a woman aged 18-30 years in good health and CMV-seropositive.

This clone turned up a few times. CDR3 residues: CASSVAAGDYEQYF. In nucleotides, the CDR3 is TGTGCCAGCAGCGTAGCAGCGGGGGACTACGAGCAGTACTTC. The chain is built from TRBV9 and TRBJ2-7; 8 bases match TRBD2. The length of the CDR3 is 14 residues. CDR1 is SGDLS and CDR2 is YYNGEE in the germline V gene. V shed 0 bases and J 3 bases; nucleotides not matched to a gene: 2. Supplemented by reference TRBV9 and TRBJ2-7, the full variable domain reads DSGVTQTPKHLITATGQRVTLRCSPRSGDLSVYWYQQSLDQGLQFLIQYYNGEERAKGNILERFSAQQFPDLHSELNLSSLELGDSALYFCASSVAAGDYEQYFGPGTRLTVT.

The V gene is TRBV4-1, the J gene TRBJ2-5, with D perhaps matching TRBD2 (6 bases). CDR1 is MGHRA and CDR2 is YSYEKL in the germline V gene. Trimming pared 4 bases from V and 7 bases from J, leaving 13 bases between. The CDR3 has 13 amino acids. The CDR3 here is CASSREEGTTQYF. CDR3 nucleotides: TGCGCCAGCAGCCGTGAGGAGGGGACGACCCAGTACTTC.

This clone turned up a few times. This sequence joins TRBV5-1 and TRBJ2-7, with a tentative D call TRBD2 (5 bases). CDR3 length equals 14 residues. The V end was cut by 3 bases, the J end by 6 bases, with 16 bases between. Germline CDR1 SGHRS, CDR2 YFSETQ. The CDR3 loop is CASSSIVGEFEQYF. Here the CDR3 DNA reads TGCGCCAGCAGCTCGATAGTGGGAGAGTTCGAGCAGTACTTC.

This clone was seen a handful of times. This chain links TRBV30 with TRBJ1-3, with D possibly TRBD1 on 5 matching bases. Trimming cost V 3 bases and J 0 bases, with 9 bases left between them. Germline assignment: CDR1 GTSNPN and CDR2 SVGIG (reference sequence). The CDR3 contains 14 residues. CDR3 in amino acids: CAWSRGGSGNTIYF. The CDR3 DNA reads TGTGCCTGGAGCCGGGGGGGCTCTGGAAACACCATATATTTT.

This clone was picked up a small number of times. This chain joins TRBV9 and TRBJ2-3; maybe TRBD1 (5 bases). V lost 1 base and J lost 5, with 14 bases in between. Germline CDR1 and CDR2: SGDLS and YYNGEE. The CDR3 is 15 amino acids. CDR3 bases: TGTGCCAGCAGCGTATTGTCCCAGGGCGGAGATACGCAGTATTTT. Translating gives CASSVLSQGGDTQYF.

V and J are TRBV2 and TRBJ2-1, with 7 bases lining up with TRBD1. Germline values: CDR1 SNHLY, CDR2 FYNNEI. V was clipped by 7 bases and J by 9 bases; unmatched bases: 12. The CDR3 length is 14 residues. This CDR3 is CASIPELAGGEQFF. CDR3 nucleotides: TGTGCCAGCATACCAGAACTGGCAGGGGGTGAGCAGTTCTTC.

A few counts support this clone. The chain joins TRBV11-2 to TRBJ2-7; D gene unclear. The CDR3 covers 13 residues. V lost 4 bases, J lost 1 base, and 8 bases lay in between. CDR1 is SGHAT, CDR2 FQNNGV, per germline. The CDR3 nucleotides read TGTGCCAGCAGCTCCGTTTCGTCCTACGAGCAGTACTTC. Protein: CASSSVSSYEQYF. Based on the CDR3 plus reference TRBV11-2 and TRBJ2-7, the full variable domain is EAGVAQSPRYKIIEKRQSVAFWCNPISGHATLYWYQQILGQGPKLLIQFQNNGVVDDSQLPKDRFSAERLKGVDSTLKIQPAKLEDSAVYLCASSSVSSYEQYFGPGTRLTVT.

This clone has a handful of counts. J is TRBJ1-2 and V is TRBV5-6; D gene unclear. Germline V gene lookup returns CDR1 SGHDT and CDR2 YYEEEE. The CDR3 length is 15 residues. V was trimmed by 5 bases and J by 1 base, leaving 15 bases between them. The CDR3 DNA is TGTGCCAGCAGACCATGGGCAGGCTTTAACTATGGCTACACCTTC. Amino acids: CASRPWAGFNYGYTF.

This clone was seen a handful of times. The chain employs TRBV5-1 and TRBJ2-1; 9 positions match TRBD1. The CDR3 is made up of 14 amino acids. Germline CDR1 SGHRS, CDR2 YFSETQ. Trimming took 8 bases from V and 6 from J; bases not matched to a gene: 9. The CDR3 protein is CASKSGTGFNEQFF. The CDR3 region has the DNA TGCGCCAGTAAATCCGGGACAGGGTTCAATGAGCAGTTCTTC.

The CDR3 region has the DNA TGTGCCAGCAGCTCCCCAAGAGCGGGAGGGCACAATGAGCAGTTCTTC. Its translation: CASSSPRAGGHNEQFF. The rearrangement links TRBV7-3 to TRBJ2-1; TRBD2 agrees at 10 bases. The CDR3 totals 16 residues. After removal of 4 bases from V and 5 bases from J, the junction contained 8 bases not matched to a gene. In germline, CDR1 is SGHTA, CDR2 FQGTGA.

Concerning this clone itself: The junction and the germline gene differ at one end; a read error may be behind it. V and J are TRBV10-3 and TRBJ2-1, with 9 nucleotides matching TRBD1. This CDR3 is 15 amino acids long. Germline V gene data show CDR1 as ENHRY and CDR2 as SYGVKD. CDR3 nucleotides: TGCGCAACATTGACCGGGACAGGGATCTTCGGTGAGCAGTTCTTC. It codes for CATLTGTGIFGEQFF.

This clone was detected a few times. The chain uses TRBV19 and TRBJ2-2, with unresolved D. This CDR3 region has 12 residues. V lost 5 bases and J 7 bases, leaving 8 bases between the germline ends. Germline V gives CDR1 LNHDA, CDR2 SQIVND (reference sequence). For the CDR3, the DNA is TGTGCCAGTAGTGTAGGTATCGGGGAGCTGTTTTTT. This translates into CASSVGIGELFF.

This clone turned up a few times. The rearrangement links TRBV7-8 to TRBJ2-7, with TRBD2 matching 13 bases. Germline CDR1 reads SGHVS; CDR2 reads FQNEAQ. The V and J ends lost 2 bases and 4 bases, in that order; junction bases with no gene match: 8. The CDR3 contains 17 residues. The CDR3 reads CASSLTRLAGGKYEQYF. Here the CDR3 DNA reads TGTGCCAGCAGCTTAACGAGACTAGCGGGAGGAAAGTACGAGCAGTACTTC. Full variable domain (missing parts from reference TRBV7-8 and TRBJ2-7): GAGVSQSPRYKVAKRGQDVALRCDPISGHVSLFWYQQALGQGPEFLTYFQNEAQLDKSGLPSDRFFAERPEGSVSTLKIQRTQQEDSAVYLCASSLTRLAGGKYEQYFGPGTRLTVT.

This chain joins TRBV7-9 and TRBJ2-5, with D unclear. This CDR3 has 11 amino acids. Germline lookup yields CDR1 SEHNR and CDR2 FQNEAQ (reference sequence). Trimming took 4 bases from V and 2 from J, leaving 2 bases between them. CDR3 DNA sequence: TGTGCCAGCAGCTCACAAGAGACCCAGTACTTC. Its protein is CASSSQETQYF.

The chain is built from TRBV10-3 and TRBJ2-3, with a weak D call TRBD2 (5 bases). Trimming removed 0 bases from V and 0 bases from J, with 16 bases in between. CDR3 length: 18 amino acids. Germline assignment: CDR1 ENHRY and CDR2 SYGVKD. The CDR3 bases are TGTGCCATCAGTGAGTCGATCGGCGGTGCTAGCAGCACAGATACGCAGTATTTT. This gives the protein CAISESIGGASSTDTQYF.

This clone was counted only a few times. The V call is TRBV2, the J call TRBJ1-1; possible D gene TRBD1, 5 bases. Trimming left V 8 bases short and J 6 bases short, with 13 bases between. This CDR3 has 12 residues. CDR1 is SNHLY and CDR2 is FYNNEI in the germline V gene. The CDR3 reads CASGGPGAEAFF. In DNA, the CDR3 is TGTGCCAGCGGCGGACCGGGGGCTGAAGCTTTCTTT.

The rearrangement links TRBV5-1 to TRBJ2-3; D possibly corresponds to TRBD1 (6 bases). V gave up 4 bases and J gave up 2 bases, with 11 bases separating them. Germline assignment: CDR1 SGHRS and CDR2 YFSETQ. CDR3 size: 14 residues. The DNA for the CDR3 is TGCGCCAGCAGCCGAGGACAGCTCACAGATACGCAGTATTTT. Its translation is CASSRGQLTDTQYF.

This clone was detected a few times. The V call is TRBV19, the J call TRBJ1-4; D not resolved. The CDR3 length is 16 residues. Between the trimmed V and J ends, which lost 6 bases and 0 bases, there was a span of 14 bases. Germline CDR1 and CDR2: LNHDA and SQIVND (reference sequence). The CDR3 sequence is CASRAGRVPTNEKLFF. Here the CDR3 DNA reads TGTGCCAGTAGGGCGGGAAGAGTACCAACTAATGAAAAACTGTTTTTT.

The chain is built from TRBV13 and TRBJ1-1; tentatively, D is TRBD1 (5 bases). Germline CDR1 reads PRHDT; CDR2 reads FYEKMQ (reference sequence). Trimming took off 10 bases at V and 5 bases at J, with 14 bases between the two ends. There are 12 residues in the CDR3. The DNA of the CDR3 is TGTGCCACCCGGCAGGGTGTTACTGAAGCTTTCTTT. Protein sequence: CATRQGVTEAFF.

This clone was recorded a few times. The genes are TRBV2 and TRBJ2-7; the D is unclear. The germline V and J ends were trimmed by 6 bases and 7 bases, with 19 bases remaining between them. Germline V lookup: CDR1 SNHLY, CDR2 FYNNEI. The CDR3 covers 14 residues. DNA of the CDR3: TGTGCCAGCAGCGACACCGCCCCGGTAGTAGAGCAGTACTTC. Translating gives CASSDTAPVVEQYF.

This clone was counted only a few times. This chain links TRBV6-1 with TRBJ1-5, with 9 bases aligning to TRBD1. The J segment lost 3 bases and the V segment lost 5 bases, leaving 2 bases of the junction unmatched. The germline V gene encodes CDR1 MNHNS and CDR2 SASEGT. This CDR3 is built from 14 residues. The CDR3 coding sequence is TGTGCCAGCAGTTGGGACAGGGACAATCAGCCCCAGCATTTT. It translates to CASSWDRDNQPQHF.

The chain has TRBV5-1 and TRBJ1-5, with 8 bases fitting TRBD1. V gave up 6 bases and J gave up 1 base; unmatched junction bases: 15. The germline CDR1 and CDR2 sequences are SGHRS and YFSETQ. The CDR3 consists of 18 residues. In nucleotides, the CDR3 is TGCGCCAGCACCAGCCGCGCAGGGGGCTTTGGGAGCAATCAGCCCCAGCATTTT. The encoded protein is CASTSRAGGFGSNQPQHF. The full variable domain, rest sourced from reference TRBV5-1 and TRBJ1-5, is KAGVTQTPRYLIKTRGQQVTLSCSPISGHRSVSWYQQTPGQGLQFLFEYFSETQRNKGNFPGRFSGRQFSNSRSEMNVSTLELGDSALYLCASTSRAGGFGSNQPQHFGDGTRLSIL.

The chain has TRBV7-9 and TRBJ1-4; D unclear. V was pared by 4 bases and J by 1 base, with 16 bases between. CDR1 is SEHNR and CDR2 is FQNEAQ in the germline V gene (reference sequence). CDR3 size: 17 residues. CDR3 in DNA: TGTGCCAGCAGCTCACCAAACCAGGTCCAAACTAATGAAAAACTGTTTTTT. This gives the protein CASSSPNQVQTNEKLFF.

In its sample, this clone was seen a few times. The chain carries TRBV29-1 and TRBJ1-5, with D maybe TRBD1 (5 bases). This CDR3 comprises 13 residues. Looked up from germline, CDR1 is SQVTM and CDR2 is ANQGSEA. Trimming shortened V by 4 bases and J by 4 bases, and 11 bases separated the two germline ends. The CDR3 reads CSVVMGLNQPQHF. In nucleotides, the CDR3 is TGCAGCGTTGTGATGGGGCTTAATCAGCCCCAGCATTTT.

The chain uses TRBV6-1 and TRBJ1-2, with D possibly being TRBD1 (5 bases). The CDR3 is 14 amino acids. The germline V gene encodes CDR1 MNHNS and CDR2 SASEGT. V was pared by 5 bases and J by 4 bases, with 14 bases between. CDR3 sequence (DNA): TGTGCCAGCAGTAAACAGGACGGTGTCTATGGCTACACCTTC. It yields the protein CASSKQDGVYGYTF.

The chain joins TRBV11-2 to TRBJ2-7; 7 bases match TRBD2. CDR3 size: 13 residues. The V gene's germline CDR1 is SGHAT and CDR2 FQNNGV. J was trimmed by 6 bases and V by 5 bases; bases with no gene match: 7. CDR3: CASSVGTTAEQYF. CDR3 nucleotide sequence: TGTGCCAGCAGCGTAGGGACTACCGCCGAGCAGTACTTC.

CDR3 sequence: CASSQNDRGNGYTF. The DNA of the CDR3 is TGCGCCAGCAGCCAGAACGACAGGGGGAATGGCTACACCTTC. The V call is TRBV5-1, the J call TRBJ1-2; 9 bases line up with TRBD1. The CDR3 has 14 residues. J lost 6 bases, V lost 4 bases, and 7 bases had no gene match. Per the germline V gene, CDR1 is SGHRS and CDR2 is YFSETQ.

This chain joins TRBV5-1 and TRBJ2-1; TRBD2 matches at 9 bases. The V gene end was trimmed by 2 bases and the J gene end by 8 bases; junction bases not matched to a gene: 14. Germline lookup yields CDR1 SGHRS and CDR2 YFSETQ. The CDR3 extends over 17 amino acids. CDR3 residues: CASSFLSSGTLGDEQFF. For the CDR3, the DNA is TGCGCCAGCAGCTTTTTGTCTAGCGGGACGCTTGGGGATGAGCAGTTCTTC. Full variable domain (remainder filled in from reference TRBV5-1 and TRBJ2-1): KAGVTQTPRYLIKTRGQQVTLSCSPISGHRSVSWYQQTPGQGLQFLFEYFSETQRNKGNFPGRFSGRQFSNSRSEMNVSTLELGDSALYLCASSFLSSGTLGDEQFFGPGTRLTVL.